Below, 30 T cell receptor beta chains from the same sample are listed, as sequenced in a study of T cells in Graves' hyperthyroidism and ophthalmopathy. The TCR beta CDR3 regions underwent amplification using RNA transcripts as the source. First-round RT-PCR with HTBI primers amplified the TCR CDR3 region. TCRdb analysed the multiplex PCR reads with MiXCR anew, one entry per CDR3 protein. In the table there are approximately 590,000 distinct CDR3 sequences, roughly 14% of which are singletons. The material sequenced was blood. These receptors all come from a woman aged 25 to 39 with Graves' hyperthyroidism.

As concerns this clonotype: A clone one base away is much larger, so this may be a read error. This chain uses TRBV5-1 with TRBJ2-3, with 7 positions matching TRBD2. The germline CDR1 and CDR2 sequences are SGHRS and YFSETQ. This CDR3 has 14 residues. V lost 4 bases to trimming and J lost 4 bases; unmatched junction nucleotides: 6. In DNA, the CDR3 is TGCGCCAGCAGCCTAGCGGTTAGCGCAGATACGCAGTATTTT. Amino acids: CASSLAVSADTQYF.

This clonotype was observed at least ten times. This chain connects TRBV7-2 to TRBJ1-4; 8 nucleotides line up with TRBD1. The germline gives CDR1 SGHTA, CDR2 FQGNSA. The CDR3 spans 14 residues. With 1 base clipped from V and 7 bases from J, the junction kept 2 bases outside the gene matches. The DNA for the CDR3 is TGTGCCAGCAGCTTAGACAGGGGGAGTGAAAAACTGTTTTTT. Its translation: CASSLDRGSEKLFF.

The chain couples TRBV20-1 to TRBJ2-1, with D perhaps TRBD2 (5 bases). The germline V gene has CDR1 DFQATT and CDR2 SNEGSKA (reference sequence). The CDR3 loop spans 14 amino acids. Trimming took off 6 bases at V and 0 bases at J, with 12 bases between the two ends. The CDR3 region has the DNA TGCAGTGCGAACGGACTGGGCTCCTACAATGAGCAGTTCTTC. Translated: CSANGLGSYNEQFF.

The genes are TRBV10-1 and TRBJ1-3, with D possibly being TRBD1 (6 bases). Trimming stripped 8 bases from V and 4 bases from J, with 15 bases between. The CDR3 length is 14 residues. CDR1 and CDR2 from the germline V gene are WNHNN and SYGVQD (reference sequence). The CDR3 reads CASGTGTYGNTIYF. As DNA, the CDR3 is TGCGCCAGCGGAACCGGGACATACGGAAACACCATATATTTT.

This clonotype was seen ten or more times. The CDR3 DNA reads TGTGCCAGCAGTTTAGTAACAGGGGCTGTGAGCATGAACACTGAAGCTTTCTTT. Protein sequence: CASSLVTGAVSMNTEAFF. V and J are TRBV12-3 or TRBV12-4 and TRBJ1-1; 7 bases are shared with TRBD1. The CDR3 totals 18 residues. The V and J ends lost 1 base and 0 bases, in that order; junction bases with no gene match: 11.

This rearrangement joins TRBV7-3 to TRBJ2-7; TRBD1 agrees at 7 bases. Germline V gives CDR1 SGHTA, CDR2 FQGTGA. Trimming cost V 2 bases and J 6 bases; bases outside gene matches: 4. The CDR3 sequence is 13 residues long. The DNA of the CDR3 is TGTGCCAGCAGCTTAGAGGGGGCAGGCGAGCAGTACTTC. Protein product: CASSLEGAGEQYF.

This clonotype was picked up many times. The genes are TRBV12-5 and TRBJ2-2; 9 nucleotides agree with TRBD2. J gave up 4 bases and V 0 bases, and 9 bases lay outside the gene matches. The CDR3 totals 18 residues. The germline CDR1 and CDR2 sequences are LGHNT and FRNRAP. CDR3 nucleotide sequence: TGTGCTAGTGGTTTGGTACCCGGGACTAGCACGCCCACCGGGGAGCTGTTTTTT. Protein: CASGLVPGTSTPTGELFF.

This clonotype was counted many times. V is TRBV3-1 and J is TRBJ2-1; the match to TRBD1 covers 9 bases. Germline V gives CDR1 LGHDT, CDR2 YNNKEL (reference sequence). V lost 5 bases and J lost 4; bases outside the gene matches: 6. This CDR3 is 15 amino acids long. The DNA for the CDR3 is TGTGCCAGCAGCGCCGGACAGGGGCGGTACAATGAGCAGTTCTTC. Protein: CASSAGQGRYNEQFF.

J is TRBJ1-4 and V is TRBV7-9; D unclear. Germline V gives CDR1 SEHNR, CDR2 FQNEAQ (reference sequence). V lost 0 bases and J lost 7, with 9 bases in between. The CDR3 length is 14 residues. The CDR3 here is CASSLAVDAEKLFF. DNA for the CDR3: TGTGCCAGCAGCTTAGCCGTAGATGCTGAAAAACTGTTTTTT.

This clonotype has a count of ten or more. The chain has TRBV2 and TRBJ2-7, with D possibly TRBD2 on 6 matching bases. Germline CDR1 reads SNHLY; CDR2 reads FYNNEI. Deletions cut 4 bases from V and 3 bases from J, with 28 bases between. The length of the CDR3 is 19 residues. This chain's CDR3 is CASSAIPGLTANLDYEQYF. CDR3 nucleotide sequence: TGTGCCAGCAGTGCAATACCGGGACTGACAGCAAACCTAGACTACGAGCAGTACTTC.

This clonotype was seen only a few times. The rearrangement links TRBV19 to TRBJ1-1; D might be TRBD1 (5 bases). Germline lookup yields CDR1 LNHDA and CDR2 SQIVND (reference sequence). V gave up 8 bases and J gave up 0 bases, with 22 bases separating them. The CDR3 sequence is 17 residues long. CDR3 bases: TGTGCCAGTCGTGTTCGACAGACGAACGTTATGAACACTGAAGCTTTCTTT. Protein product: CASRVRQTNVMNTEAFF.

As for this clonotype: A much more abundant neighbour one base away suggests this may be a read error. CDR3 sequence reads: CASSWTGGYEQHF. For the CDR3, the DNA is TGCGCCAGCAGCTGGACAGGGGGCTACGAGCAGCACTTC. The gene calls are TRBV5-1 and TRBJ2-7, with 11 bases matching TRBD1. CDR3 size: 13 residues. Germline CDR1 SGHRS, CDR2 YFSETQ.

The V gene is TRBV2, the J gene TRBJ2-1; perhaps TRBD1 as D (5 bases). The J call may be incorrect, as the DNA end agrees better with TRBJ2-7. Germline V lookup: CDR1 SNHLY, CDR2 FYNNEI. CDR3 length: 15 amino acids. CDR3 sequence reads: CASSELQGTYNEQYF. The CDR3 region has the DNA TGTGCCAGCAGTGAGCTCCAGGGCACATACAATGAGCAGTACTTC.

This clonotype was recorded a few times. The gene calls are TRBV10-3 and TRBJ2-2; no clear D gene. The germline gives CDR1 ENHRY, CDR2 SYGVKD. The CDR3 runs to 14 residues. V was clipped by 11 bases and J by 4 bases, with 17 bases between them. The CDR3 is CALAPGGTTGELFF. The CDR3 region has the DNA TGTGCCCTGGCTCCGGGCGGCACCACCGGGGAGCTGTTTTTT.

At least ten counts were recorded for this clonotype. DNA for the CDR3: TGCAGTGCTAGCGGGAGGTTCGGTTTGAATGAGCAGTTCTTC. It codes for CSASGRFGLNEQFF. J is TRBJ2-1 and V is TRBV20-1; TRBD2 aligns across 7 bases. This CDR3 contains 14 residues. The J segment lost 7 bases and the V segment lost 3 bases, leaving 9 bases of the junction unmatched. Germline loops: CDR1 DFQATT, CDR2 SNEGSKA (reference sequence).

The chain carries TRBV6-6 and TRBJ2-7; TRBD2 matches 7 bases. The CDR3 has 15 residues. CDR1 and CDR2 from the germline V gene are MNHNY and SVGAGI (reference sequence). The trim removed 2 bases at V and 3 bases at J, leaving 7 bases unmatched. The CDR3 DNA follows: TGTGCCAGCAGTTACGAACTAGCGCCCGACTACGAGCAGTACTTC. This sequence encodes CASSYELAPDYEQYF.

This clonotype was found a few times. This rearrangement joins TRBV15 to TRBJ1-4, with unresolved D. This CDR3 spans 16 amino acids. Between the trimmed V and J ends, which lost 5 bases and 4 bases, there was a span of 17 bases. Germline assignment: CDR1 LNHNV and CDR2 YYDKDF (reference sequence). CDR3 amino acids: CATSPLRSPLNEKLFF. The CDR3 nucleotides read TGTGCCACCAGCCCGCTACGGTCACCTCTTAATGAAAAACTGTTTTTT. The full variable domain, rest sourced from reference TRBV15 and TRBJ1-4, is DAMVIQNPRYQVTQFGKPVTLSCSQTLNHNVMYWYQQKSSQAPKLLFHYYDKDFNNEADTPDNFQSRRPNTSFCFLDIRSPGLGDTAMYLCATSPLRSPLNEKLFFGSGTQLSVL.

This clonotype was counted ten times or more. The chain is built from TRBV9 and TRBJ2-7, with D maybe TRBD2 (6 bases). Germline V gene data show CDR1 as SGDLS and CDR2 as YYNGEE. V dropped 0 bases and J dropped 4 bases, with 17 bases sitting between them. The CDR3 is 16 amino acids. The CDR3 reads CASSVESLAYPYEQYF. CDR3 nucleotide sequence: TGTGCCAGCAGCGTAGAGTCACTAGCTTATCCTTACGAGCAGTACTTC.

There are many counts of this clonotype. The rearrangement joins TRBV7-2 to TRBJ2-2; the D gene is possibly TRBD2 (5 bases). V lost 4 bases to trimming and J lost 4 bases, with 16 bases between them. The germline CDR1 and CDR2 sequences are SGHTA and FQGNSA. The CDR3 extends over 16 amino acids. The CDR3 coding sequence is TGTGCCAGCAGCTCTCTTGGAGGTGAAGGCACCGGGGAGCTGTTTTTT. Protein sequence: CASSSLGGEGTGELFF.

This clonotype appeared many times. The chain employs TRBV28 and TRBJ2-7; D is perhaps TRBD1 (5 bases). V gave up 5 bases and J gave up 5 bases, with 13 bases separating them. Germline V lookup: CDR1 MDHEN, CDR2 SYDVKM. This CDR3 comprises 13 residues. The CDR3 loop reads CASSPQGSHEQYF. The CDR3 DNA reads as TGTGCCAGCAGTCCCCAGGGATCCCACGAGCAGTACTTC.

This clonotype was counted ten times or more. V and J are TRBV28 and TRBJ2-1; D is undetermined. Germline lookup yields CDR1 MDHEN and CDR2 SYDVKM. V lost 2 bases and J 5 bases, leaving 10 bases between the germline ends. The CDR3 extends over 14 amino acids. Here the CDR3 DNA reads TGTGCCAGCAGTTTAAGGAACGGCCACAATGAGCAGTTCTTC. Its translation is CASSLRNGHNEQFF.

There are many counts of this clonotype. The chain uses TRBV7-6 and TRBJ2-5, with D uncertain. Germline CDR1 is SGHVS and CDR2 is FNYEAQ. CDR3 length: 11 amino acids. Trimming took off 5 bases at V and 2 bases at J, with 3 bases between the two ends. CDR3 sequence (DNA): TGTGCCAGCAGCCAACAAGAGACCCAGTACTTC. Amino acids: CASSQQETQYF.

The chain uses TRBV5-5 and TRBJ2-7; tentatively, D is TRBD2 (6 bases). The V end was cut by 4 bases, the J end by 3 bases, with 14 bases between. Germline V gene data show CDR1 as SGHKS and CDR2 as YYEKEE (reference sequence). This CDR3 comprises 14 residues. CDR3 DNA sequence: TGTGCCAGCAGCCCCCGCGGCGGGGACTACGAGCAGTACTTC. Protein product: CASSPRGGDYEQYF.

The sample holds a few counts of this clonotype. Written as DNA, the CDR3 is TGTGCCACCAGTGTATTGGGGAACAATCAGCCCCAGCATTTT. Translated, it gives CATSVLGNNQPQHF. The rearrangement links TRBV24-1 to TRBJ1-5, with D unclear. Per germline, CDR1 KGHDR and CDR2 SFDVKD. Trimming cost V 5 bases and J 3 bases, with 10 bases left between them. The CDR3 consists of 14 residues.

This clonotype has ten or more counts. This chain links TRBV20-1 with TRBJ2-7; 7 bases agree with TRBD2. Germline V gene data show CDR1 as DFQATT and CDR2 as SNEGSKA (reference sequence). V lost 4 bases to trimming and J lost 5 bases; unmatched junction nucleotides: 14. The CDR3 extends over 15 amino acids. The CDR3 DNA reads TGCAGTGCTACCCCAAGAGCCGGGAGGTCTGACGAGCAGTACTTC. The encoded protein is CSATPRAGRSDEQYF.

J is TRBJ2-1 and V is TRBV30, with 12 bases matching TRBD2. Unmatched junction bases numbered 3, after V lost 2 bases and J lost 7 bases. The V gene's germline CDR1 is GTSNPN and CDR2 SVGIG (reference sequence). This CDR3 region has 14 residues. CDR3 DNA sequence: TGTGCCTGGAGTCGGGGGACTAGCGGGAATGAGCAGTTCTTC. Its translation is CAWSRGTSGNEQFF.

As concerns this clonotype: A clone one base away is much larger, so this may be a read error. This chain links TRBV3-1 with TRBJ1-2, with TRBD1 matching 9 bases. There are 13 residues in the CDR3. Germline CDR1 is LGHDT and CDR2 is YNNKEL (reference sequence). Trimming took 5 bases from V and 7 from J; bases not matched to a gene: 5. The CDR3, as DNA: TGTGCCAGCAGCTTACGGGACAGGGTTGGCTACACCTTC. This translates into CASSLRDRVGYTF.

V gene TRBV4-2 combines with J gene TRBJ1-3, with 9 bases aligning to TRBD1. The CDR3 is 17 amino acids. V gave up 5 bases and J gave up 4 bases; unmatched junction bases: 12. The germline gives CDR1 LGHNA, CDR2 YNFKEQ. The CDR3 DNA reads as TGTGCCAGCAGCAAAACCGGGACAGGGTTGGGAGGAAACACCATATATTTT. Protein product: CASSKTGTGLGGNTIYF.

This clonotype was seen many times. The chain links TRBV3-1 to TRBJ1-1; D may be TRBD1 (6 bases). V dropped 3 bases and J dropped 1 base, with 9 bases sitting between them. Germline-derived CDR1 and CDR2 are LGHDT and YNNKEL (reference sequence). CDR3 length: 14 residues. CDR3: CASSQGHTNTEAFF. In nucleotides, the CDR3 is TGTGCCAGCAGCCAGGGACATACGAACACTGAAGCTTTCTTT.

The J gene is TRBJ2-1, the V gene TRBV5-1; 9 bases are a match to TRBD1. The length of the CDR3 is 16 residues. Trimming took 4 bases from V and 7 from J; bases not matched to a gene: 12. Looked up from germline, CDR1 is SGHRS and CDR2 is YFSETQ. For the CDR3, the DNA is TGCGCCAGCAGCCTGCCCGGGACAGGGCCTCTAAATGAGCAGTTCTTC. Translation gives CASSLPGTGPLNEQFF.